The rows below give T cell receptor beta chains drawn from one sample of a study of response to subunit inactivated influenza vaccine. TCRdb called the RT-PCR reads again in MiXCR, with one record for every CDR3 protein. The sample lists about 160,000 distinct CDR3 sequences, 11% occurring once. The sample here was non-naive T cells sorted from PBMCs, taken 45 days after vaccination. The receptors originated from a man aged 50-60 years who received an inactivated influenza vaccine. Each CDR3 is given with its conserved first and last residue. A D gene is named only where the DNA matches it firmly. Part of the rows lack a size; the others show once, few, many or a class for expanded clones.

V gene: TRBV7-9; clone size: .; D gene: TRBD1; J gene: TRBJ1-1; CDR3 protein: CASSSNTGAIEAFF; CDR3 DNA: TGTGCCAGCAGCTCAAACACAGGGGCAATTGAAGCTTTCTTT
V gene: TRBV7-3; clone size: once; D gene: TRBD1; J gene: TRBJ1-4; CDR3 protein: CASTYRGYSNEKLFF; CDR3 DNA: TGTGCCAGCACTTACAGGGGATACTCAAATGAAAAACTGTTTTTT
V gene: TRBV5-6; clone size: few; D gene: TRBD2; J gene: TRBJ2-1; CDR3 protein: CASSLWDYRGDEQFF; CDR3 DNA: TGTGCCAGCAGCTTGTGGGACTATCGAGGAGATGAGCAGTTCTTC
V gene: TRBV6-2/TRBV6-3; clone size: few; D gene: .; J gene: TRBJ1-2; CDR3 protein: CASSRGSISVSYGYTF; CDR3 DNA: TGTGCCAGCAGTCGAGGTAGCATTTCTGTCAGCTATGGCTACACCTTC
V gene: TRBV6-1; clone size: few; D gene: .; J gene: TRBJ2-1; CDR3 protein: CASRPRREYNEQFF; CDR3 DNA: TGTGCCAGCAGACCGCGCCGGGAGTACAATGAGCAGTTCTTC
V gene: TRBV28; clone size: few; D gene: .; J gene: TRBJ2-1; CDR3 protein: CASAQIPYNEQFF; CDR3 DNA: TGTGCCAGCGCACAAATCCCCTACAATGAGCAGTTCTTC
V gene: TRBV15; clone size: many; D gene: .; J gene: TRBJ2-1; CDR3 protein: CATSVSGGINEQFF; CDR3 DNA: TGTGCCACCAGCGTTAGCGGCGGTATCAATGAGCAGTTCTTC
V gene: TRBV20-1; clone size: few; D gene: .; J gene: TRBJ2-7; CDR3 protein: CSARVGHEQYF; CDR3 DNA: TGCAGTGCTAGAGTAGGACACGAGCAGTACTTC
V gene: TRBV2; clone size: few; D gene: TRBD1; J gene: TRBJ1-5; CDR3 protein: CASRAGTGGPTGPQHF; CDR3 DNA: TGTGCCAGCAGAGCCGGGACAGGGGGCCCAACTGGGCCCCAGCATTTT
V gene: TRBV4-1; clone size: many; D gene: TRBD1; J gene: TRBJ2-1; CDR3 protein: CASSYPGQGLQVGVEQFF; CDR3 DNA: TGCGCCAGCAGCTATCCGGGACAGGGGCTCCAAGTAGGGGTGGAGCAGTTCTTC
V gene: TRBV12-3/TRBV12-4; clone size: .; D gene: .; J gene: TRBJ2-3; CDR3 protein: CASSPSVGGFTDTQYF; CDR3 DNA: TGTGCCAGCAGTCCCTCGGTCGGGGGTTTTACAGATACGCAGTATTTT
V gene: TRBV12-3/TRBV12-4; clone size: .; D gene: .; J gene: TRBJ1-5; CDR3 protein: CASSPSGGAGQPQHF; CDR3 DNA: TGTGCCAGCAGCCCCTCCGGGGGCGCGGGGCAGCCCCAGCATTTT
V gene: TRBV11-2; clone size: many; D gene: .; J gene: TRBJ1-2; CDR3 protein: CASSLSFRGNYGYTF; CDR3 DNA: TGTGCCAGCAGCTTGTCGTTTCGGGGGAACTATGGCTACACCTTC
V gene: TRBV7-9; clone size: .; D gene: TRBD1; J gene: TRBJ1-6; CDR3 protein: CASRTGNYNSPLHF; CDR3 DNA: TGTGCCAGCAGGACAGGGAACTATAATTCACCCCTCCACTTT
V gene: TRBV28; clone size: many; D gene: TRBD2; J gene: TRBJ2-2; CDR3 protein: CASSNAGLAGATNTGELFF; CDR3 DNA: TGTGCCAGCAGTAATGCGGGACTAGCGGGAGCCACGAACACCGGGGAGCTGTTTTTT
V gene: TRBV20-1; clone size: few; D gene: TRBD1; J gene: TRBJ2-7; CDR3 protein: CSASETGGRSYEQYF; CDR3 DNA: TGCAGTGCTAGCGAGACAGGGGGGCGTTCCTACGAGCAGTACTTC
V gene: TRBV5-4; clone size: few; D gene: TRBD2; J gene: TRBJ2-7; CDR3 protein: CASSPGTSASYEQYF; CDR3 DNA: TGTGCCAGCAGTCCCGGGACTAGCGCCTCCTACGAGCAGTACTTC
V gene: TRBV15; clone size: many; D gene: .; J gene: TRBJ2-3; CDR3 protein: CATSRDLDTQYF; CDR3 DNA: TGTGCCACCAGCAGAGATTTGGATACGCAGTATTTT
V gene: TRBV20-1; clone size: .; D gene: TRBD2; J gene: TRBJ2-1; CDR3 protein: CSAHPAGGGNMNEQFF; CDR3 DNA: TGCAGTGCTCACCCCGCGGGCGGGGGGAATATGAATGAGCAGTTCTTC
V gene: TRBV7-2; clone size: .; D gene: .; J gene: TRBJ2-2; CDR3 protein: CASSLAVASRGLFF; CDR3 DNA: TGTGCCAGCAGCTTAGCAGTGGCGAGTCGAGGGCTGTTTTTT
V gene: TRBV10-3; clone size: many; D gene: TRBD2; J gene: TRBJ2-2; CDR3 protein: CAISGLAGGLTGELFF; CDR3 DNA: TGTGCCATCAGTGGACTAGCGGGGGGTCTAACCGGGGAGCTGTTTTTT
V gene: TRBV7-2; clone size: many; D gene: .; J gene: TRBJ2-5; CDR3 protein: CASSLGGGGQETQYF; CDR3 DNA: TGTGCCAGCAGCTTAGGGGGTGGGGGCCAAGAGACCCAGTACTTC
V gene: TRBV3-1; clone size: .; D gene: .; J gene: TRBJ2-5; CDR3 protein: CARSGGTDRLQETQYF; CDR3 DNA: TGTGCCAGATCTGGGGGGACCGACCGGCTACAAGAGACCCAGTACTTC